This T cell receptor beta chain was sequenced for a study of cytomegalovirus exposure and HLA in healthy donors. About the study: Early released data had approximately 86 million unique TCRs, all coming from HLA-typed donors. Whole-study findings and limits: About 90% or about 30% of the time was how often most TCR beta V segments were productive, according to an earlier analysis. Some V segments (TRBV6-2 and TRBV6-3 among them) were excluded as indistinguishable. CMV serostatus was the only recorded immune exposure for donors.

A multiplex PCR was run with 60 Vbeta primers and 13 Jbeta primers. Using immunoSEQ multiplex PCR, the repertoire was profiled, and TCRdb retains in-frame clones only, with some absent. Among 200,000 to 300,000 clones listed, 84% were seen once. On this clone itself: The antigen is undetermined.

This CDR3 is 12 amino acids long. Trimming shortened V by 4 bases and J by 7 bases, and 14 bases separated the two germline ends. CDR1 SQVTM and CDR2 ANQGSEA come from the germline V gene. This clonotype was obtained from a woman aged 40 to 50 in good health and CMV-seropositive. Sequencing was done on a sample of PBMCs. The chain joins TRBV29-1 to TRBJ2-7, with D maybe TRBD1 (7 bases). The CDR3 is CSVAEGAGEQYF. DNA of the CDR3: TGCAGCGTTGCGGAGGGGGCTGGAGAGCAGTACTTC.